These 3 T cell receptor beta chains were sequenced from one sample in a study of cytomegalovirus exposure and HLA in healthy donors. Here immunoSEQ multiplex PCR was the method, and the copy in TCRdb shows in-frame clones only, minus some. The sample has 200,000 to 300,000 clones, 75% to 90% seen once; the top ten hold 0.95% to 1.5%. The sequenced material came from PBMCs. The receptors shown here come from a woman younger than 45 in good health and CMV-seropositive.

The chain is built from TRBV5-1 and TRBJ2-1; TRBD1 is a possible D gene (5 bases). V was pared by 6 bases and J by 2 bases, with 15 bases between. Germline loops: CDR1 SGHRS, CDR2 YFSETQ. The CDR3 loop spans 15 amino acids. DNA for the CDR3: TGCGCCAGCACTTCCCAGGGCGGCCCCTACAATGAGCAGTTCTTC. Its protein is CASTSQGGPYNEQFF.

The V and J genes are TRBV7-9 and TRBJ2-3; TRBD2 aligns across 9 bases. The germline V gene encodes CDR1 SEHNR and CDR2 FQNEAQ (reference sequence). V shed 8 bases and J 3 bases; nucleotides not matched to a gene: 9. This CDR3 region has 15 residues. The DNA of the CDR3 is TGTGCCAGCTTTGGGGGTAGCGGGAGAACAGATACGCAGTATTTT. This sequence encodes CASFGGSGRTDTQYF.

The count of this clone is one. The chain employs TRBV19 and TRBJ2-1; TRBD2 matches at 12 bases. V dropped 0 bases and J dropped 9; count of bases not matched to a gene: 9. CDR1 and CDR2 (germline): LNHDA, SQIVND (reference sequence). There are 17 residues in the CDR3. CDR3 DNA: TGTGCCAGTAGTATAGATCTTCCTAGCGGGAGGGGGATTGAGCAGTTCTTC. Amino acids: CASSIDLPSGRGIEQFF.